The clone carrying this TCR beta chain was recorded at least ten times. Its antigen is not identified. Sample-barcoded 5' priming and a J-beta primer mix drove a second PCR of 7 to 11 cycles. TCRdb independently ran MiXCR on the 5' RACE reads; one entry per CDR3 protein. The sample carries over 1.5 million distinct CDR3 sequences, 49% recorded once. Germline V lookup: CDR1 SGHVS, CDR2 FQNEAQ. The CDR3 covers 16 residues. Unmatched junction bases numbered 12, after V lost 5 bases and J lost 3 bases. The source of the sample is a study of blood T cells in healthy people across ages. Study-wide findings and caveats: Naive and antigen-experienced cells were not separated, limiting conclusive comparison. With age, beta diversity per million T cells declined roughly linearly, significantly by 40. A strong correlation between TCR beta diversity and naive T cell percentage was seen. Estimated diversity that came from one million T cells was considered an underestimate.

Sequenced input: blood. The chain couples TRBV7-8 to TRBJ2-7; 8 bases are shared with TRBD1. The origin of this receptor is a woman aged 40 to 50 in good health. The CDR3 DNA reads TGTGCCAGCAGCCCACCCCTGCAGGGGGCCCACTACGAGCAGTACTTC. It encodes CASSPPLQGAHYEQYF.